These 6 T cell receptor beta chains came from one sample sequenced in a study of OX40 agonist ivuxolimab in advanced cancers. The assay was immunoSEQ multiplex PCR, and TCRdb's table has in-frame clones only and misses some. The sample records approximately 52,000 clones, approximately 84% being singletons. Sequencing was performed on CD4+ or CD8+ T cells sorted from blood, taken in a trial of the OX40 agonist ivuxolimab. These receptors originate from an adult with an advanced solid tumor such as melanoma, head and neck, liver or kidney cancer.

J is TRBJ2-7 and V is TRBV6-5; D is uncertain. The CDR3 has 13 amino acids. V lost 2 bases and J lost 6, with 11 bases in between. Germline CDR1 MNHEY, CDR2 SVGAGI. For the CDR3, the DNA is TGTGCCAGCAGTTACACCGTGCTCTCCGAGCAGTACTTC. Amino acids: CASSYTVLSEQYF.

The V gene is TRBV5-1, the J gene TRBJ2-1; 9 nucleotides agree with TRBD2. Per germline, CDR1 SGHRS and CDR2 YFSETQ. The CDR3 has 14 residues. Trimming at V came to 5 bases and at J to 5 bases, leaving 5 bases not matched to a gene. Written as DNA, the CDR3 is TGCGCCAGCAGGTTTGGCGGGAGGGACAATGAGCAGTTCTTC. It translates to CASRFGGRDNEQFF.

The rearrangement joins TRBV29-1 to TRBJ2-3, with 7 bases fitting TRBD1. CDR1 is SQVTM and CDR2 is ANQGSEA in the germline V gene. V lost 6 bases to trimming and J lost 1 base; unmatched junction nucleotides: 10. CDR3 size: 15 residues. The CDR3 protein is CSVCPTGVGTDTQYF. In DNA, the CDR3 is TGCAGCGTCTGCCCAACAGGGGTTGGCACAGATACGCAGTATTTT.

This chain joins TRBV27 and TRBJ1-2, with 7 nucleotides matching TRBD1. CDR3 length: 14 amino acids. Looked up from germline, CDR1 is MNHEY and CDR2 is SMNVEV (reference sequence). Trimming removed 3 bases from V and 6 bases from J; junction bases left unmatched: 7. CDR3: CASSLRGPSDGYTF. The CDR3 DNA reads TGTGCCAGCAGTTTGAGGGGGCCTTCTGATGGCTACACCTTC.

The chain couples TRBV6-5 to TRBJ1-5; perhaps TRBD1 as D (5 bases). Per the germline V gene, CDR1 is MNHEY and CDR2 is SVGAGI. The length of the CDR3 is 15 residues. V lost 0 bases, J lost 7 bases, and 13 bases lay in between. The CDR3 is CASSYSRGTGQPQHF. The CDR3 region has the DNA TGTGCCAGCAGTTACTCGAGGGGTACGGGCCAGCCCCAGCATTTT.

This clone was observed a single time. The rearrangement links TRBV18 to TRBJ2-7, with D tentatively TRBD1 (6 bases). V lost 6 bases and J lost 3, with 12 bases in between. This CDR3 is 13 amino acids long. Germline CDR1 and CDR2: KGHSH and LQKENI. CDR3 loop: CASSRQEYYEQYF. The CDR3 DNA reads TGTGCCAGCTCGCGACAGGAATACTACGAGCAGTACTTC.